A single sample gave rise to the 17 T cell receptor beta chains below, sequenced in a study of blood T cell repertoires in COVID-19. Libraries were prepared by immunoSEQ multiplex PCR; TCRdb keeps only in-frame clonotypes and omits some of them. The data show some 170,000 clones, over 80% seen once. Sequences were obtained from peripheral blood. The origin of the receptors is a woman aged 70-85 years with acute or convalescent COVID-19.

The V and J genes are TRBV2 and TRBJ2-7, with TRBD1 matching 11 bases. This CDR3 contains 14 residues. Germline-derived CDR1 and CDR2 are SNHLY and FYNNEI. After removal of 8 bases from V and 6 bases from J, the junction contained 9 bases not matched to a gene. The CDR3 sequence: CASGRRTGGLEQYF. Written as DNA, the CDR3 is TGTGCCAGCGGGAGGCGGACAGGGGGCCTCGAGCAGTACTTC.

V gene TRBV19 combines with J gene TRBJ2-1, with a weak D call TRBD1 (6 bases). The CDR3 covers 16 residues. With 1 base removed from V and 0 bases from J, the gap between germline ends came to 10 bases. Germline V gives CDR1 LNHDA, CDR2 SQIVND (reference sequence). CDR3 protein: CASSIVAGASYNEQFF. The CDR3 coding sequence is TGTGCCAGTAGTATAGTTGCAGGGGCCTCCTACAATGAGCAGTTCTTC.

The V and J genes are TRBV19 and TRBJ1-3, with TRBD1 identical over 9 bases. Losses at the gene ends were 10 bases for V and 1 base for J; bases not matched to a gene: 14. Germline V gene lookup returns CDR1 LNHDA and CDR2 SQIVND (reference sequence). The CDR3 totals 17 residues. CDR3 residues: CATRRQGELGSGNTIYF. Here the CDR3 DNA reads TGTGCCACCAGGAGACAGGGGGAACTCGGGTCTGGAAACACCATATATTTT.

V and J are TRBV10-3 and TRBJ2-1, with D hard to call. The germline V gene encodes CDR1 ENHRY and CDR2 SYGVKD. V dropped 6 bases and J dropped 5 bases, with 8 bases sitting between them. This CDR3 is 12 amino acids long. CDR3 residues: CAISLQDNEQFF. The CDR3 bases are TGTGCCATCAGCCTTCAGGACAATGAGCAGTTCTTC.

The chain carries TRBV7-6 and TRBJ2-4, with D possibly matching TRBD1 (6 bases). V lost 5 bases and J lost 5, with 19 bases in between. Germline loops: CDR1 SGHVS, CDR2 FNYEAQ. The CDR3 contains 16 residues. CDR3 protein: CASSPVTGRGENIQYF. CDR3 DNA sequence: TGTGCCAGCAGCCCCGTGACAGGTCGGGGCGAAAACATTCAGTACTTC.

As for this clone: The sample contains more than one DNA sequence encoding this CDR3. The rearrangement joins TRBV5-8 to TRBJ1-3; unclear D gene. Germline CDR1 reads SGHTS; CDR2 reads YDEGEE. V was trimmed by 4 bases and J by 0 bases, leaving 11 bases between them. The CDR3 covers 15 residues. CDR3 nucleotides: TGTGCCAGCAGCCCGGACGGGAGCTCTGGAAACACCATATATTTT. Its translation: CASSPDGSSGNTIYF.

The J gene is TRBJ1-1, the V gene TRBV6-5, with D perhaps matching TRBD1 (6 bases). Germline CDR1 and CDR2: MNHEY and SVGAGI. Trimming took 4 bases from V and 10 from J, leaving 16 bases between them. This CDR3 spans 13 amino acids. CDR3 sequence (DNA): TGTGCCAGCAGTTCCGGACAGCCCTGGGGAGCTTTCTTT. It is translated as CASSSGQPWGAFF.

This sequence joins TRBV3-1 (or the pseudogene TRBV3-2) and TRBJ1-2, with D tentatively TRBD1 (5 bases). V was shortened by 0 bases and J by 8 bases, with 13 bases between the two germline ends. The CDR3 covers 14 residues. Germline V gives CDR1 LGHDT, CDR2 YNNKEL (reference sequence). CDR3 in amino acids: CASSQEERGWGYTF. In nucleotides, the CDR3 is TGTGCCAGCAGCCAAGAGGAAAGGGGCTGGGGCTACACCTTC.

This clone showed up just a few times. The V call is TRBV14, the J call TRBJ2-7; tentative D call: TRBD2 (6 bases). CDR3 length equals 15 residues. CDR1 and CDR2 (germline): SGHDN, FVKESK. The V gene lost 1 base and the J gene lost 4 bases, with 14 bases spanning the gap. CDR3 sequence: CASSQAGVPSYEQYF. In nucleotides, the CDR3 is TGTGCCAGCAGCCAAGCGGGGGTACCATCGTACGAGCAGTACTTC.

The V and J genes are TRBV3-1 (or the pseudogene TRBV3-2) and TRBJ2-5, with TRBD2 matching over 11 bases. The CDR3 has 16 amino acids. Germline lookup yields CDR1 LGHDT and CDR2 YNNKEL (reference sequence). V shed 2 bases and J 7 bases; nucleotides not matched to a gene: 9. CDR3 bases: TGTGCCAGCAGCCAAAGTAGCGGGGGGGCCTTCTCGACCCAGTACTTC. The encoded protein is CASSQSSGGAFSTQYF.

The CDR3 spells CASSYGGGGTIGYTF. CDR3 in DNA: TGTGCCAGCAGTTACGGAGGCGGTGGAACTATTGGCTACACCTTC. The V gene is TRBV6-2 or TRBV6-3, the J gene TRBJ1-2; D not resolved. Germline V gives CDR1 MNHEY, CDR2 SVGEGT. This CDR3 spans 15 amino acids. The germline V and J ends were trimmed by 2 bases and 7 bases, with 17 bases remaining between them.

The rearrangement joins TRBV2 to TRBJ1-4, with D unclear. Germline V gene sequence: CDR1 SNHLY, CDR2 FYNNEI. V dropped 6 bases and J dropped 8 bases, with 10 bases sitting between them. The CDR3 is made up of 12 amino acids. DNA of the CDR3: TGTGCCAGCAGCCCGAGGCGGGAAAAACTGTTTTTT. Its translation is CASSPRREKLFF. Full variable domain (rest looked up from reference TRBV2 and TRBJ1-4): EPEVTQTPSHQVTQMGQEVILRCVPISNHLYFYWYRQILGQKVEFLVSFYNNEISEKSEIFDDQFSVERPDGSNFTLKIRSTKLEDSAMYFCASSPRREKLFFGSGTQLSVL.

The V call is TRBV19, the J call TRBJ1-2; maybe TRBD1 (6 bases). Germline assignment: CDR1 LNHDA and CDR2 SQIVND (reference sequence). The CDR3 spans 15 residues. V was clipped by 10 bases and J by 6 bases, with 24 bases between them. The CDR3 DNA follows: TGTGCCACTGAACCCAAAGGCAGGGGAATGGATGGCTACACCTTC. This gives the protein CATEPKGRGMDGYTF.

The J gene is TRBJ1-1, the V gene TRBV25-1; possible D gene TRBD1, 6 bases. CDR1 and CDR2 (germline): MGHDK, SYGVNS. The CDR3 is 15 amino acids. The V end lost 7 bases, the J end lost 1 base, and 16 bases lay between the germline ends. The CDR3 here is CASTRPGGPNTEAFF. In DNA, the CDR3 is TGTGCCAGCACCAGACCGGGGGGCCCGAACACTGAAGCTTTCTTT.

V and J are TRBV2 and TRBJ1-3; 8 positions match TRBD1. This CDR3 region has 14 residues. Germline trimming cut 9 bases from V and 2 bases from J; bases unmatched to any gene: 6. Germline V gene sequence: CDR1 SNHLY, CDR2 FYNNEI. CDR3 residues: CARQGARAGNTIYF. The CDR3 DNA reads TGTGCCAGGCAGGGGGCGCGGGCTGGAAACACCATATATTTT.

V usage is TRBV27 and J usage is TRBJ2-7, with D perhaps matching TRBD2 (5 bases). The ends were cut back, 4 bases at V and 2 bases at J, with 12 bases in the middle. This CDR3 is 14 amino acids long. Looked up from germline, CDR1 is MNHEY and CDR2 is SMNVEV (reference sequence). The CDR3 protein is CASSYAPGTYEQYF. The CDR3 coding sequence is TGTGCCAGCAGTTACGCCCCGGGGACCTACGAGCAGTACTTC.

The V gene is TRBV2, the J gene TRBJ1-6; no clear D gene. Between the trimmed V and J ends, which lost 2 bases and 7 bases, there was a span of 9 bases. This CDR3 is built from 14 residues. Per germline, CDR1 SNHLY and CDR2 FYNNEI. CDR3 DNA: TGTGCCAGCAGTGAACGGGGAAGGAATTCACCCCTCCACTTT. It specifies CASSERGRNSPLHF.